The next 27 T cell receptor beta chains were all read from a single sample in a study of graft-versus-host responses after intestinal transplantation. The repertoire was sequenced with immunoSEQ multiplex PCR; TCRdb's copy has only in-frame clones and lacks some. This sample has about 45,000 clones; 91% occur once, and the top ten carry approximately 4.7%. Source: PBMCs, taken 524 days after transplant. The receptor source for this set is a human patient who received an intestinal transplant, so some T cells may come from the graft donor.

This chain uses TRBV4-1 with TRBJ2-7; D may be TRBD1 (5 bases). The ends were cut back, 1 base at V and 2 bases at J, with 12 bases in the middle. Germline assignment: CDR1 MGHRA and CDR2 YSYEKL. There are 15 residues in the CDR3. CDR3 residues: CASSQGAWGPYEQYF. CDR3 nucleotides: TGCGCCAGCAGCCAAGGAGCGTGGGGCCCCTACGAGCAGTACTTC.

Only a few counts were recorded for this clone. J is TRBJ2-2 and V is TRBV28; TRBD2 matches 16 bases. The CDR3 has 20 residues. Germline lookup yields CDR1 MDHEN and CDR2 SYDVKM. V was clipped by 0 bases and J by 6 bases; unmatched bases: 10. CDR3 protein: CASSLWNRGLAGGPPGELFF. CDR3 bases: TGTGCCAGCAGTTTATGGAACCGGGGACTAGCGGGAGGGCCCCCCGGGGAGCTGTTTTTT.

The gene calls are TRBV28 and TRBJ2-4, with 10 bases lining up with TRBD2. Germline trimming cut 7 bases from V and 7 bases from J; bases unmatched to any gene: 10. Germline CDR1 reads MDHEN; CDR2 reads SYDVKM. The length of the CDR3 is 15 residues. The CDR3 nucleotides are TGTGCCAGCACCCAGCGGGTGGGACTAGCGAACATTCAGTACTTC. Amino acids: CASTQRVGLANIQYF.

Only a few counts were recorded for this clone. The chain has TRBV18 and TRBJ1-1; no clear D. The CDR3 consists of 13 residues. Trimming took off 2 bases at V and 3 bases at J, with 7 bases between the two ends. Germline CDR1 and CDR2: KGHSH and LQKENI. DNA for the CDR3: TGTGCCAGCTCACCAGTAACGGACACTGAAGCTTTCTTT. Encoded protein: CASSPVTDTEAFF.

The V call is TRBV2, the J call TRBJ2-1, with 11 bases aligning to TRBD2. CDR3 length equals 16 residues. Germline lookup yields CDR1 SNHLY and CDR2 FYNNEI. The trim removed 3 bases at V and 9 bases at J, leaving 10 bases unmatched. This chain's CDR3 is CASSDTGTSGASEQFF. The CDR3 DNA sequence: TGTGCCAGCAGTGACACCGGGACTAGCGGAGCTAGTGAGCAGTTCTTC.

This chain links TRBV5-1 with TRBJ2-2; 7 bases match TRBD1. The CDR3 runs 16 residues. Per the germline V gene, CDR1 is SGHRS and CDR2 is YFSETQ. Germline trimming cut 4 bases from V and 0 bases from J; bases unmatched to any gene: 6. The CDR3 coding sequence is TGCGCCAGCAGCCAGAGCCAGGGGGCGAACACCGGGGAGCTGTTTTTT. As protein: CASSQSQGANTGELFF.

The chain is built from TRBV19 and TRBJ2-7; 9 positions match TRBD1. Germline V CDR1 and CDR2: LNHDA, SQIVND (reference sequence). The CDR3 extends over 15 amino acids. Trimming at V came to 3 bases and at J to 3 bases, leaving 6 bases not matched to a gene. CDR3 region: CASSIGGQGLYEQYF. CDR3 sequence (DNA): TGTGCCAGTAGTATCGGGGGACAGGGCCTCTACGAGCAGTACTTC.

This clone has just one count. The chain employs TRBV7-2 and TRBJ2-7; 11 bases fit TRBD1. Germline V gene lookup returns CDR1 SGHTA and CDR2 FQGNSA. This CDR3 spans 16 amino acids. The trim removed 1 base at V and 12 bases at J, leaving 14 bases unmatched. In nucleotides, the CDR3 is TGTGCCAGCAGCTTAGTACGAGGACAGGGGGCGCGGTTACCGTACTTC. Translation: CASSLVRGQGARLPYF.

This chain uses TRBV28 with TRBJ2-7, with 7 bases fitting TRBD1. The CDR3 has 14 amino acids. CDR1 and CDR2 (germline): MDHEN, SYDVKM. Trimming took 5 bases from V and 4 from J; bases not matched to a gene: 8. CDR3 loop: CASSRDRHPYEQYF. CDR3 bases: TGTGCCAGCAGTAGGGACAGACACCCGTACGAGCAGTACTTC.

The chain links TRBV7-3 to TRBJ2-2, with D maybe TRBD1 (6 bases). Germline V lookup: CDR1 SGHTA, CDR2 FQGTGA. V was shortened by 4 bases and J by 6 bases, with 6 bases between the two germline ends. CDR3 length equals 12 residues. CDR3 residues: CASSSGAGELFF. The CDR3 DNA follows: TGTGCCAGCAGCTCAGGGGCCGGGGAGCTGTTTTTT.

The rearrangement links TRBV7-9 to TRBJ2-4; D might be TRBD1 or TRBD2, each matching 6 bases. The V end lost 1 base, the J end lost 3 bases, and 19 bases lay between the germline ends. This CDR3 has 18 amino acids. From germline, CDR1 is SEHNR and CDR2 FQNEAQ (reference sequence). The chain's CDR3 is CASSLVGRLEGGKNIQYF. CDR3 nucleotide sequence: TGTGCCAGCAGCTTAGTCGGGCGACTAGAAGGGGGCAAAAACATTCAGTACTTC.

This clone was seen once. The CDR3 protein is CASSLGTVSRGTQYF. Written as DNA, the CDR3 is TGTGCCAGCAGCTTAGGGACAGTGAGCCGAGGGACCCAGTACTTC. The chain is built from TRBV5-4 and TRBJ2-5; 7 nucleotides agree with TRBD1. Germline CDR1 and CDR2: SGHNT and YYREEE (reference sequence). The length of the CDR3 is 15 residues. After removal of 2 bases from V and 7 bases from J, the junction contained 11 bases not matched to a gene.

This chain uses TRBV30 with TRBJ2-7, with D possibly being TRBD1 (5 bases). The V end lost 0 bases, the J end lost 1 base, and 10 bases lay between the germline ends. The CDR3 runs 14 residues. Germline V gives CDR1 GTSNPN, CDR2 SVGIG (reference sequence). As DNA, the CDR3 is TGTGCCTGGAGTGTATCTTCAGGGTCCTACGAGCAGTACTTC. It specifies CAWSVSSGSYEQYF.

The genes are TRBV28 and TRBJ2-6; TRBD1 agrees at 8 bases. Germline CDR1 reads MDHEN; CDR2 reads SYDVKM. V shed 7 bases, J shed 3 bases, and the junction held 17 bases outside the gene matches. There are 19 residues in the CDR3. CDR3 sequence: CASTKEGFAGGVGANVLTF. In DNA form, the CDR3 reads TGTGCCAGCACCAAGGAGGGGTTCGCAGGGGGCGTTGGGGCCAACGTCCTGACTTTC.

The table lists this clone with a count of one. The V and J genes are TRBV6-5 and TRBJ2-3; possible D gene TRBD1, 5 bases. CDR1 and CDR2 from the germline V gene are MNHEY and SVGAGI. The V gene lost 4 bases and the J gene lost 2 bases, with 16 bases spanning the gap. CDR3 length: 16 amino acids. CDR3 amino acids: CASSFRGGQDTDTQYF. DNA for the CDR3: TGTGCCAGCAGTTTTCGAGGCGGACAAGACACAGATACGCAGTATTTT.

The CDR3 region is CASSSHTGSYEQYF. In nucleotides, the CDR3 is TGTGCCAGCAGTTCCCATACAGGGTCCTACGAGCAGTACTTC. The gene calls are TRBV27 and TRBJ2-7; tentatively, D is TRBD1 (6 bases). The CDR3 has 14 residues. Germline CDR1 and CDR2: MNHEY and SMNVEV (reference sequence). The ends were cut back, 4 bases at V and 1 base at J, with 11 bases in the middle.

The CDR3 DNA follows: TGTGCCAGTAGTATCGGGCGAAGCTCCTACGAGCAGTACTTC. Translation gives CASSIGRSSYEQYF. The rearrangement uses TRBV19 and TRBJ2-7; D ambiguous. The V end was cut by 3 bases, the J end by 0 bases, with 9 bases between. CDR1 is LNHDA, CDR2 SQIVND, per germline (reference sequence). The CDR3 runs 14 residues.

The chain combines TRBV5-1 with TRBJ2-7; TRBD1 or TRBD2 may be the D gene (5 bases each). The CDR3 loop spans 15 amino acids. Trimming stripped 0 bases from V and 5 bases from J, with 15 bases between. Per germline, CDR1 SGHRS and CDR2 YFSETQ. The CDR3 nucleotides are TGCGCCAGCAGCTTGGCGGGGACCACCCTTAACGAGCAGTACTTC. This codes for CASSLAGTTLNEQYF.

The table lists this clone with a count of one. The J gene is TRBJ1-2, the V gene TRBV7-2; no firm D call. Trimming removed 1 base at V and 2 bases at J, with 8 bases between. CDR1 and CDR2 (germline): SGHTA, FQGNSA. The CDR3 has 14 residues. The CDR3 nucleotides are TGTGCCAGCAGCTTAGTTGGCAGCAACTATGGCTACACCTTC. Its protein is CASSLVGSNYGYTF.

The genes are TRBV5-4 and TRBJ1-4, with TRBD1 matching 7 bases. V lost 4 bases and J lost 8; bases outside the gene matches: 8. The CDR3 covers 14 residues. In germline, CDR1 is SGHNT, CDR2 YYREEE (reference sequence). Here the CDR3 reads CASSAGGRREKLFF. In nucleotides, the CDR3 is TGTGCCAGCAGCGCAGGGGGGAGGAGGGAAAAACTGTTTTTT. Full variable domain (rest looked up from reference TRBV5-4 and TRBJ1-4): ETGVTQSPTHLIKTRGQQVTLRCSSQSGHNTVSWYQQALGQGPQFIFQYYREEENGRGNFPPRFSGLQFPNYSSELNVNALELDDSALYLCASSAGGRREKLFFGSGTQLSVL.

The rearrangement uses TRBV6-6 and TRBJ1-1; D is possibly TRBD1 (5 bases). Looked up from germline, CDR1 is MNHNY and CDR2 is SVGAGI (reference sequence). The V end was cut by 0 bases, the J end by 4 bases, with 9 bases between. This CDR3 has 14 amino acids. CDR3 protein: CASSYSIGGTEAFF. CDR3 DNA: TGTGCCAGCAGTTACTCGATTGGGGGCACTGAAGCTTTCTTT.

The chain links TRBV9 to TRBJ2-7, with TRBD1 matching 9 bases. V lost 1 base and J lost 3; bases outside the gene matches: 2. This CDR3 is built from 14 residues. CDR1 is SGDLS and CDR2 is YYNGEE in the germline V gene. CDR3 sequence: CASSVSGQGYEQYF. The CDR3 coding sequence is TGTGCCAGCAGCGTATCGGGACAGGGCTACGAGCAGTACTTC.

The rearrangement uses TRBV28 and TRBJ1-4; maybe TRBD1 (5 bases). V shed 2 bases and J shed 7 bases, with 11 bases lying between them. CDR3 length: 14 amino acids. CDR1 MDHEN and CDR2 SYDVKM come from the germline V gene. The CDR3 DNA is TGTGCCAGCAGTTTACAGCAGGGCGGTGAAAAACTGTTTTTT. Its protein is CASSLQQGGEKLFF.

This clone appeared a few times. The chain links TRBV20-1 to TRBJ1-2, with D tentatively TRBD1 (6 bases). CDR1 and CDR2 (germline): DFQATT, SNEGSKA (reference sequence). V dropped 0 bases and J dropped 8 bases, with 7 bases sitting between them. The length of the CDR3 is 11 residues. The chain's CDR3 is CSARDRGGYTF. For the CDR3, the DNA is TGCAGTGCTAGAGATAGGGGGGGCTACACCTTC.

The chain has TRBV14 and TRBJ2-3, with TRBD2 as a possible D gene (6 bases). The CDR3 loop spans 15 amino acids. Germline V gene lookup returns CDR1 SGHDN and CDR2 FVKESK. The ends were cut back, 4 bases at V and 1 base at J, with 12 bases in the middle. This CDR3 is CASSRAGIRTDTQYF. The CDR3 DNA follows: TGTGCCAGCAGCCGGGCGGGGATTCGCACAGATACGCAGTATTTT.

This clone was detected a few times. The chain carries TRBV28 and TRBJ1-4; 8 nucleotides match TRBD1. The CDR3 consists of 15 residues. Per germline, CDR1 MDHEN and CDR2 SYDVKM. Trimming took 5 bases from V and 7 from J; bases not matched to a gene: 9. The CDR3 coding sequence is TGTGCCAGCAGTCTTACAGGGGGGCCCGGTGAAAAACTGTTTTTT. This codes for CASSLTGGPGEKLFF.

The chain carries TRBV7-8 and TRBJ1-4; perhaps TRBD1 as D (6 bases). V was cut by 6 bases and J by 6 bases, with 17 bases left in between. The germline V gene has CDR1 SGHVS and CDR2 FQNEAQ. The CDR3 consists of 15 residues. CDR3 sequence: CASSSIQGLYEKLFF. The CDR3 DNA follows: TGTGCCAGCAGTTCCATACAGGGTCTTTATGAAAAACTGTTTTTT. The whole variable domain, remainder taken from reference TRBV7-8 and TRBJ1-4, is GAGVSQSPRYKVAKRGQDVALRCDPISGHVSLFWYQQALGQGPEFLTYFQNEAQLDKSGLPSDRFFAERPEGSVSTLKIQRTQQEDSAVYLCASSSIQGLYEKLFFGSGTQLSVL.